These 2 T cell receptor beta chains were all obtained from the same sample, sequenced in a study of T-cell reconstitution after alpha-beta-depleted transplantation in children. Unique molecular identifiers tagged the TCRbeta library. One entry per CDR3 protein results from TCRdb running MiXCR on the PCR reads. This table has 95,000 to 150,000 distinct CDR3 sequences, roughly 24% appearing once. This specimen was PBMCs, mostly from graft donor cells, taken 180 days after TCRalphabeta/CD19-depleted stem cell transplant. These receptors were obtained from a male patient aged 2-10 years who had a stem cell transplant for chronic granulomatous disease, so the T cells may come from the graft donor.

The chain carries TRBV18 and TRBJ1-2, with 8 bases identical to TRBD1. V shed 6 bases and J 2 bases; nucleotides not matched to a gene: 5. Germline CDR1 reads KGHSH; CDR2 reads LQKENI. CDR3 length: 14 amino acids. CDR3 in DNA: TGTGCCAGCTCTCCGGACAGGGCGAACTATGGCTACACCTTC. Protein product: CASSPDRANYGYTF.

This clonotype was observed many times. V is TRBV5-1 and J is TRBJ2-2; D not resolved. Trimming cost V 1 base and J 5 bases, with 12 bases left between them. The germline CDR1 and CDR2 sequences are SGHRS and YFSETQ. There are 15 residues in the CDR3. CDR3 in amino acids: CASSLPRSPTGELFF. The CDR3 DNA sequence: TGCGCCAGCAGCTTGCCCAGATCTCCAACCGGGGAGCTGTTTTTT.